One TCR beta chain is described in this entry. Recovered Cohort 3 donors showed two negative PCRs, clearance, or symptom resolution. Authors' data handling: Estimation of nucleated cell counts relied on the amplification of reference gene primers. The table came from immunoSEQ multiplex PCR; TCRdb's copy has only in-frame clones and leaves some out. That table furnishes V, J and clone size, whereas the DNA furnished D and trimming. This repertoire shows about 170,000 clones, about 89% found once; its top ten account for more than 0.75%. The entry originates in a study of blood T cell repertoires in COVID-19. Study-level information: Acute and convalescent COVID-19 samples came from the United States, Italy and Spain.

Germline lookup yields CDR1 ENHRY and CDR2 SYGVKD. V was shortened by 0 bases and J by 3 bases, with 16 bases between the two germline ends. The CDR3 is made up of 17 amino acids. Sequencing input: PBMCs or T cells enriched from blood (not recorded which). The TCR originated in a woman between 18 and 29 years old who had recovered from COVID-19. V gene TRBV10-3 combines with J gene TRBJ2-3; tentatively, D is TRBD2 (7 bases). DNA for the CDR3: TGTGCCATCAGTGAGTCTTCGGGGGGCACGAGAACAGATACGCAGTATTTT. Protein product: CAISESSGGTRTDTQYF.